Each of the 10 T cell receptor beta chains below was sequenced from the same sample in a study of cytomegalovirus exposure and HLA in healthy donors. Clones were sequenced by immunoSEQ multiplex PCR, and TCRdb holds only the in-frame ones, with some missing. The sample lists about 190,000 clones; about 82% were seen once. Sequencing was carried out using PBMCs. All receptors come from a woman between 18 and 30 years old in good health and CMV-seronegative.

The chain links TRBV10-3 to TRBJ1-6, with D perhaps matching TRBD1 (5 bases). CDR1 is ENHRY, CDR2 SYGVKD, per germline. V lost 4 bases and J 4 bases, leaving 17 bases between the germline ends. CDR3 size: 17 residues. The CDR3 bases are TGTGCCATCAGTGTGGGGCACTATGATGGTTATAATTCACCCCTCCACTTT. Residues: CAISVGHYDGYNSPLHF.

This clone was counted a single time. This chain connects TRBV19 to TRBJ1-2; D perhaps matches TRBD1 (5 bases). Germline-derived CDR1 and CDR2 are LNHDA and SQIVND (reference sequence). Between the trimmed V and J ends, which lost 3 bases and 5 bases, there was a span of 16 bases. The CDR3 loop spans 15 amino acids. The CDR3 protein is CASSINSAGWYGYTF. CDR3 sequence (DNA): TGTGCCAGTAGTATTAATTCCGCAGGGTGGTATGGCTACACCTTC.

The chain is built from TRBV5-1 and TRBJ1-4, with 7 bases identical to TRBD1. The CDR3 has 13 amino acids. V lost 4 bases and J lost 7; bases outside the gene matches: 4. CDR1 SGHRS and CDR2 YFSETQ come from the germline V gene. The CDR3 nucleotides are TGCGCCAGCAGCCGGGGACAGCTTGAAAAACTGTTTTTT. This encodes CASSRGQLEKLFF. The whole variable domain, remainder taken from reference TRBV5-1 and TRBJ1-4, is KAGVTQTPRYLIKTRGQQVTLSCSPISGHRSVSWYQQTPGQGLQFLFEYFSETQRNKGNFPGRFSGRQFSNSRSEMNVSTLELGDSALYLCASSRGQLEKLFFGSGTQLSVL.

This chain links TRBV29-1 with TRBJ1-1, with D perhaps matching TRBD1 (5 bases). CDR1 and CDR2 from the germline V gene are SQVTM and ANQGSEA. With 4 bases removed from V and 4 bases from J, the gap between germline ends came to 16 bases. The CDR3 length is 14 residues. The CDR3 sequence: CSVARGGKGTEAFF. The CDR3 DNA sequence: TGCAGCGTTGCCCGTGGGGGGAAAGGCACTGAAGCTTTCTTT.

This clone showed up just once. This chain joins TRBV9 and TRBJ2-1; 8 bases agree with TRBD1. The CDR3 loop spans 13 amino acids. Germline V gene sequence: CDR1 SGDLS, CDR2 YYNGEE. V lost 4 bases to trimming and J lost 9 bases; unmatched junction nucleotides: 6. CDR3 in amino acids: CASSPQGAGEQFF. The CDR3 DNA reads as TGTGCCAGCAGCCCTCAGGGGGCGGGTGAGCAGTTCTTC.

The CDR3 sequence: CASRRSGGALTTSGANVLTF. CDR3 nucleotide sequence: TGCGCCAGCAGACGTAGCGGGGGGGCACTAACCACCTCTGGGGCCAACGTCCTGACTTTC. The chain couples TRBV5-1 to TRBJ2-6; TRBD2 matches 11 bases. The CDR3 consists of 20 residues. V dropped 5 bases and J dropped 0; count of bases not matched to a gene: 13. CDR1 and CDR2 (germline): SGHRS, YFSETQ.

This clone was observed once. The CDR3: CASSIRLVDYEQYF. The CDR3 nucleotides are TGTGCCAGTAGTATTCGTCTAGTTGACTACGAGCAGTACTTC. V gene TRBV19 combines with J gene TRBJ2-7, with D unclear. The germline V gene encodes CDR1 LNHDA and CDR2 SQIVND (reference sequence). The CDR3 covers 14 residues. Trimming stripped 3 bases from V and 3 bases from J, with 12 bases between.

The chain has TRBV5-1 and TRBJ2-1; 10 bases map to TRBD1. Trimming cost V 2 bases and J 10 bases; bases outside gene matches: 6. CDR1 and CDR2 from the germline V gene are SGHRS and YFSETQ. The CDR3 is 14 amino acids. CDR3 in amino acids: CASSFRDRGQEQFF. The CDR3 region has the DNA TGCGCCAGCAGCTTTCGGGACAGGGGTCAAGAGCAGTTCTTC.

The J gene is TRBJ1-2, the V gene TRBV30, with D perhaps matching TRBD1 (5 bases). The germline V and J ends were trimmed by 5 bases and 4 bases, with 14 bases remaining between them. This CDR3 contains 13 residues. Germline lookup yields CDR1 GTSNPN and CDR2 SVGIG (reference sequence). The CDR3 sequence is CAWAPGGVYGYTF. CDR3 DNA: TGTGCCTGGGCCCCCGGGGGGGTCTATGGCTACACCTTC.

The rearrangement joins TRBV10-1 to TRBJ2-2, with 9 bases matching TRBD2. Germline loops: CDR1 WNHNN, CDR2 SYGVQD (reference sequence). The CDR3 has 18 residues. V was pared by 3 bases and J by 1 base, with 9 bases of the junction left unmatched. DNA for the CDR3: TGCGCCAGCAGTGATTCAGTCGGCGGGAGGGGGAACACCGGGGAGCTGTTTTTT. The encoded protein is CASSDSVGGRGNTGELFF.